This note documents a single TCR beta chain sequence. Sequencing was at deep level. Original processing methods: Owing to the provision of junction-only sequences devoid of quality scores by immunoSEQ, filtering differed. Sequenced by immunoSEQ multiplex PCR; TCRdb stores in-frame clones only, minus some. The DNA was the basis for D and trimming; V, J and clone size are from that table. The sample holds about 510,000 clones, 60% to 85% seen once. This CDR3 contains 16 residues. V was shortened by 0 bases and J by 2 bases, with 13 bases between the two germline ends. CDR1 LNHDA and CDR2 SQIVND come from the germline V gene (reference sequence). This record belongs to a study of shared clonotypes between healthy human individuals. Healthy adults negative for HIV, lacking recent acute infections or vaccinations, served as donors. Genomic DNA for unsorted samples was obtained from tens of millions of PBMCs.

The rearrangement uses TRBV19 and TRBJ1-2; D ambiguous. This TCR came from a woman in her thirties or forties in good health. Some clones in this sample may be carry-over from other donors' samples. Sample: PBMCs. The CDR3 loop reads CASSIDLQMGNYGYTF. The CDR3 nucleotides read TGTGCCAGTAGTATAGATCTCCAGATGGGGAACTATGGCTACACCTTC.